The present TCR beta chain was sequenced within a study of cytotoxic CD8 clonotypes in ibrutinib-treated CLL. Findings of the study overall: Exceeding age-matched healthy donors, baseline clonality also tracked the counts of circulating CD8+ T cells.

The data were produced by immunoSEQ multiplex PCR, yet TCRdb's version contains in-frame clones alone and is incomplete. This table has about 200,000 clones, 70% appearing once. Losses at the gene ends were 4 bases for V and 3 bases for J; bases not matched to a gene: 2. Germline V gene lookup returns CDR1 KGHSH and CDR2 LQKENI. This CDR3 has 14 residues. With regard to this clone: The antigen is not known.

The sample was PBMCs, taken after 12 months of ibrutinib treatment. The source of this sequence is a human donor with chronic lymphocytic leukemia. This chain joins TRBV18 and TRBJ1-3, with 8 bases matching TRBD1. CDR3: CASSRDRGGNTIYF. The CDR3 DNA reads TGTGCCAGCTCACGTGACAGGGGTGGAAACACCATATATTTT.